The clone carrying this T cell receptor (beta chain) was detected only a few times. What it binds is unknown. Researchers barred patients who had uncontrolled infection, other autoimmune disease, pregnancy or lactation. Diagnoses rested on clinical symptoms, serum thyroxine and TRAb, thyroid ultrasound and orbital computed tomography. PBMCs were collected from an approximately 9.3 ml volume of fresh peripheral blood. The record originates from a study of T cells in Graves' hyperthyroidism and ophthalmopathy. Study findings and constraints: The model's output predicted ophthalmopathy at a median of 6.5 months prior to onset.

RNA transcripts yielded amplified TCR beta CDR3 regions. TCR CDR3 regions were first amplified by RT-PCR with HTBI primers. TCRdb ran MiXCR on the multiplex PCR reads and lists one entry per CDR3 protein. The sample contains 700,000 or so distinct CDR3 sequences, about 15% of which appear only once. CDR3 length equals 12 residues. Germline-derived CDR1 and CDR2 are MNHNS and SASEGT. The germline V and J ends were trimmed by 5 bases and 2 bases, with 6 bases remaining between them. This chain links TRBV6-1 with TRBJ2-5; D is ambiguous. Sequencing was carried out using blood. This receptor was obtained from a woman aged 45-60 years with Graves' ophthalmopathy. The CDR3 region is CASSSGQETQYF. CDR3 in DNA: TGTGCCAGCAGTTCCGGACAAGAGACCCAGTACTTC.